The clone carrying this TCR beta chain showed up just a few times. The antigen remains unidentified. Only in-frame clones appear in the TCRdb table, and some are missing; sequencing was by immunoSEQ multiplex PCR. The table has about 2,500 clones, 15% seen once. Indicated treatment: randomized to nivolumab then ipilimumab (arm A) or the reverse (arm B). The data originate from a study of sequential checkpoint blockade in melanoma. Study-level information: Roughly 23 patients had matched tumor biopsies before treatment and at week 13 after nivolumab or ipilimumab alone. Study observations and caveats: PD-L1 staining and CD8+ counts, not mutational load, tracked tumor T-cell clonality. Patients with week-13 increases in T-cell fraction and clonality benefited about 30 times more often.

Trimming removed 6 bases from V and 4 bases from J, with 15 bases in between. This CDR3 has 14 amino acids. Germline V gene data show CDR1 as MNHGY and CDR2 as SAAAGT. This sequence joins TRBV6-8 and TRBJ1-2; D remains ambiguous. The clonotype comes from a human donor with melanoma. Sequences were derived from tumor tissue (inferred from file names), sampled from a patient given nivolumab and ipilimumab in sequence. CDR3 amino acids: CASSSGSGSYGYTF. The CDR3 region has the DNA TGTGCCAGCAGCTCAGGATCAGGCAGCTATGGCTACACCTTC.